A single sample is the source of the 32 T cell receptor beta chains below, sequenced in a study of T cells in Graves' hyperthyroidism and ophthalmopathy. The investigators amplified TCR beta CDR3 regions from RNA transcripts. In the first-round RT-PCR of the TCR CDR3, the HTBI primer set was used. Each CDR3 protein gets one entry after TCRdb re-called the multiplex PCR reads with MiXCR. The sample has 280,000 or so distinct CDR3 sequences; about 25% are singletons. Specimen: blood. These receptors originate from a middle-aged man with Graves' hyperthyroidism that later progressed to Graves' ophthalmopathy.

This clonotype was detected ten times or more. This chain joins TRBV6-1 and TRBJ1-6; possibly TRBD1 for D (5 bases). Trimming removed 6 bases at V and 8 bases at J, with 17 bases between. There are 15 residues in the CDR3. From germline, CDR1 is MNHNS and CDR2 SASEGT. For the CDR3, the DNA is TGTGCCAGCAGGAGGTGGAATGTGGGGGATTCACCCCTCCACTTT. The encoded protein is CASRRWNVGDSPLHF.

The sample holds one count of this clonotype. CDR3 protein: CASSISGWAGTEAFF. For the CDR3, the DNA is TGTGCCAGTAGTATCTCGGGCTGGGCGGGGACTGAAGCTTTCTTT. This chain links TRBV19 with TRBJ1-1, with D unresolved. Germline assignment: CDR1 LNHDA and CDR2 SQIVND (reference sequence). The CDR3 is 15 amino acids. V dropped 3 bases and J dropped 5 bases, with 16 bases sitting between them.

The chain joins TRBV28 to TRBJ1-5; tentatively, D is TRBD1 (6 bases). Per the germline V gene, CDR1 is MDHEN and CDR2 is SYDVKM. The CDR3 loop spans 14 amino acids. The germline V and J ends were trimmed by 2 bases and 5 bases, with 10 bases remaining between them. CDR3 DNA sequence: TGTGCCAGCAGTTTAGACAGGATGGATCAGCCCCAGCATTTT. It specifies CASSLDRMDQPQHF.

This clonotype has ten or more counts. The genes are TRBV9 and TRBJ1-1; 7 bases agree with TRBD1. This CDR3 spans 13 amino acids. J gave up 8 bases and V 0 bases, and 4 bases lay outside the gene matches. CDR1 SGDLS and CDR2 YYNGEE come from the germline V gene. The CDR3 sequence: CASSVVGQAEAFF. CDR3 coding DNA: TGTGCCAGCAGCGTAGTTGGACAGGCAGAAGCTTTCTTT.

The DNA for the CDR3 is TGTGCTAGTGGTTCCGGCACCCAGGGGAACCAGCCCCAGCATTTT. It is translated as CASGSGTQGNQPQHF. J is TRBJ1-5 and V is TRBV12-5, with TRBD1 as a possible D gene (6 bases). The CDR3 length is 15 residues. Looked up from germline, CDR1 is LGHNT and CDR2 is FRNRAP. The V gene lost 4 bases and the J gene lost 7 bases, with 17 bases spanning the gap.

This clonotype was seen repeatedly, ten times or more. The chain employs TRBV12-5 and TRBJ2-2; 13 bases are a match to TRBD2. There are 18 residues in the CDR3. Germline CDR1 and CDR2: LGHNT and FRNRAP. V gave up 1 base and J gave up 3 bases; unmatched junction bases: 5. The CDR3 here is CASGLAPGLAGYTGELFF. CDR3 in DNA: TGTGCTAGTGGTTTGGCACCGGGACTAGCGGGATACACCGGGGAGCTGTTTTTT.

This clonotype was counted at least ten times. The CDR3 bases are TGTGCCAGCAGTTACCCCGACCAGGGGGGGTTTGGTTCAGTGCAGTACTTC. Translated, it gives CASSYPDQGGFGSVQYF. The J gene is TRBJ2-7, the V gene TRBV6-7; D is tentatively TRBD1 or TRBD2 (7 bases each). TRBV6-7 is placed among ORFs of uncertain function. This CDR3 is 17 amino acids long. The V and J ends lost 2 bases and 9 bases respectively, with 26 bases between them.

The chain is built from TRBV28 and TRBJ1-2; D is unresolved. CDR1 and CDR2 (germline): MDHEN, SYDVKM. The V and J ends lost 5 bases and 4 bases respectively, with 11 bases between them. The CDR3 runs to 13 residues. CDR3 region: CASSSGGTYGYTF. The CDR3 DNA reads as TGTGCCAGCAGTAGCGGAGGTACCTATGGCTACACCTTC.

This clonotype was detected many times. At one end, the junction sequence differs from germline, possibly due to a read error. The rearrangement joins TRBV12-3 or TRBV12-4 to TRBJ2-5; tentative D call: TRBD2 (5 bases). The CDR3 sequence is 14 residues long. The CDR3 DNA reads as TGTGCCAGCAGTTTGACCAGCGGTGGAGAGGCCCAGTACTTC. Residues: CASSLTSGGEAQYF.

This clonotype was seen ten or more times. The V and J genes are TRBV24-1 and TRBJ2-7; D not resolved. V was shortened by 1 base and J by 2 bases, with 5 bases between the two germline ends. The V gene's germline CDR1 is KGHDR and CDR2 SFDVKD. There are 13 residues in the CDR3. The CDR3 nucleotides read TGTGCCACCAGTGATTTCCCTACCTACGAGCAGTACTTC. Its translation: CATSDFPTYEQYF.

The V and J genes are TRBV12-3 or TRBV12-4 and TRBJ2-5; perhaps TRBD2 as D (5 bases). The CDR3 has 14 amino acids. The V end lost 6 bases, the J end lost 2 bases, and 13 bases lay between the germline ends. The CDR3 reads CASRAGRRQETQYF. As DNA, the CDR3 is TGTGCCAGCAGGGCCGGTAGGAGGCAAGAGACCCAGTACTTC.

V is TRBV5-1 and J is TRBJ2-7, with TRBD1 identical over 7 bases. Per germline, CDR1 SGHRS and CDR2 YFSETQ. The CDR3 loop spans 14 amino acids. V was pared by 3 bases and J by 4 bases, with 7 bases of the junction left unmatched. As DNA, the CDR3 is TGCGCCAGCAGCTACCGGGACAGTGGGTACGAGCAGTACTTC. It yields the protein CASSYRDSGYEQYF.

This clonotype was observed a single time. The chain uses TRBV7-3 and TRBJ2-7; the D call may be TRBD1 or TRBD2 (7 bases each). Trimming took 5 bases from V and 5 from J, leaving 19 bases between them. This CDR3 has 15 amino acids. The germline V gene has CDR1 SGHTA and CDR2 FQGTGA. The CDR3 DNA reads as TGTGCCAGCAGCCCAGGGGGTGGGCGGGAGAACGAGCAGTACTTC. Encoded protein: CASSPGGGRENEQYF.

The genes are TRBV11-2 and TRBJ2-7, with a tentative D call TRBD1 (6 bases). The CDR3 is made up of 15 amino acids. CDR1 and CDR2 (germline): SGHAT, FQNNGV. V lost 5 bases and J lost 3, with 17 bases in between. CDR3 coding DNA: TGTGCCAGCAGCCCAACCACAGGGCAAGGCTACGAGCAGTACTTC. It encodes CASSPTTGQGYEQYF.

This sequence joins TRBV7-2 and TRBJ1-1; the D is unclear. This CDR3 is built from 15 residues. CDR1 is SGHTA, CDR2 FQGNSA, per germline. The germline V and J ends were trimmed by 8 bases and 5 bases, with 21 bases remaining between them. The CDR3 here is CASSHLVEGLTEAFF. In DNA form, the CDR3 reads TGTGCCAGCTCCCACCTTGTTGAAGGGTTGACTGAAGCTTTCTTT.

Many counts were recorded for this clonotype. This clone may be a read error of a much larger clone one base away. The chain carries TRBV7-9 and TRBJ2-7, with D possibly matching TRBD1 (6 bases). The V gene lost 4 bases and the J gene lost 6 bases, with 10 bases spanning the gap. The germline CDR1 and CDR2 sequences are SEHNR and FQNEAQ (reference sequence). This CDR3 has 12 amino acids. Here the CDR3 reads CASSWDNSEQYF. For the CDR3, the DNA is TGTGCCAGCAGCTGGGACAACTCCGAGCAGTACTTC.

This clonotype was detected many times. The chain recombines TRBV24-1 with TRBJ2-5; D not resolved. This CDR3 contains 14 residues. V was clipped by 1 base and J by 2 bases, with 7 bases between them. Germline CDR1 KGHDR, CDR2 SFDVKD. DNA for the CDR3: TGTGCCACCAGTGATTTTACAAAGCAAGAGACCCAGTACTTC. The encoded protein is CATSDFTKQETQYF.

This rearrangement joins TRBV13 to TRBJ1-1; 8 positions agree with TRBD1. Trimming took 4 bases from V and 3 from J; bases not matched to a gene: 4. Germline V CDR1 and CDR2: PRHDT, FYEKMQ (reference sequence). This CDR3 spans 14 amino acids. The CDR3 DNA is TGTGCCAGCAGCTCACAGGGGGTAGACACTGAAGCTTTCTTT. Encoded protein: CASSSQGVDTEAFF.

This clonotype was observed many times. The CDR3 protein is CASSLTGGGSYEQYF. DNA of the CDR3: TGTGCCAGCAGCTTAACGGGAGGGGGTTCCTACGAGCAGTACTTC. The V gene is TRBV7-3, the J gene TRBJ2-7; the D gene is possibly TRBD2 (7 bases). The germline CDR1 and CDR2 sequences are SGHTA and FQGTGA. The CDR3 consists of 15 residues. V was pared by 0 bases and J by 1 base, with 10 bases between.

This clonotype was counted at least ten times. The chain carries TRBV20-1 and TRBJ2-4; D is possibly TRBD2 (5 bases). Trimming removed 1 base at V and 0 bases at J, with 10 bases between. Germline V lookup: CDR1 DFQATT, CDR2 SNEGSKA (reference sequence). The CDR3 contains 15 residues. CDR3 residues: CSARGSGVAKNIQYF. The CDR3 DNA is TGCAGTGCTAGAGGCTCCGGGGTAGCCAAAAACATTCAGTACTTC.

This clonotype was observed at least ten times. The V call is TRBV2, the J call TRBJ1-5; a weak D match, TRBD1 (5 bases). Per germline, CDR1 SNHLY and CDR2 FYNNEI. The V gene lost 5 bases and the J gene lost 4 bases, with 12 bases spanning the gap. The CDR3 consists of 14 residues. CDR3 coding DNA: TGTGCCAGCAGTTCTCAGGGAAAGAATCAGCCCCAGCATTTT. Translating it yields CASSSQGKNQPQHF.

This clonotype has ten or more counts. The gene calls are TRBV28 and TRBJ1-2, with TRBD1 identical over 7 bases. CDR1 is MDHEN and CDR2 is SYDVKM in the germline V gene. The J segment lost 8 bases and the V segment lost 6 bases, leaving 6 bases of the junction unmatched. The CDR3 runs to 12 residues. The CDR3 is CASSLTGQGYTF. The CDR3 DNA reads as TGTGCCAGCAGCCTGACAGGGCAAGGCTACACCTTC.

In this sample, this clonotype turned up many times. The V and J genes are TRBV3-1 and TRBJ1-1; 9 positions agree with TRBD1. Unmatched junction bases numbered 8, after V lost 1 base and J lost 5 bases. The CDR3 has 16 residues. CDR1 is LGHDT and CDR2 is YNNKEL in the germline V gene (reference sequence). DNA of the CDR3: TGTGCCAGCAGCCAAGCCGCGACAGGGGGAACTACTGAAGCTTTCTTT. It codes for CASSQAATGGTTEAFF.

This clonotype was observed at least ten times. One end of the junction does not line up with germline, which may come from a read error. This chain connects TRBV7-9 to TRBJ2-5; 7 bases fit TRBD1. There are 14 residues in the CDR3. Germline loops: CDR1 SEHNR, CDR2 FQNEAQ (reference sequence). CDR3 loop: CASSLGTVGETQYF. In DNA, the CDR3 is TGTGCCAGCAGTTTAGGGACAGTAGGAGAGACCCAGTACTTC.

V gene TRBV6-5 combines with J gene TRBJ1-1; D is uncertain. Germline V gene sequence: CDR1 MNHEY, CDR2 SVGAGI. The CDR3 covers 16 residues. V was clipped by 2 bases and J by 0 bases, with 13 bases between them. As DNA, the CDR3 is TGTGCCAGCAGTTACACCCTCTTTACCCTGAACACTGAAGCTTTCTTT. Protein sequence: CASSYTLFTLNTEAFF.

This clonotype was detected a few times. The chain recombines TRBV6-2 or TRBV6-3 with TRBJ2-7, with 11 bases fitting TRBD1. J was trimmed by 4 bases and V by 8 bases; bases with no gene match: 4. CDR3 length: 13 residues. Germline CDR1 is MNHEY and CDR2 is SVGEGT. The CDR3 nucleotides are TGTGCCAGCTCGGACAGGGGGCGATACGAGCAGTACTTC. Protein sequence: CASSDRGRYEQYF.

This clonotype was observed at least ten times. V is TRBV7-2 and J is TRBJ1-5; no reliable D call. This CDR3 has 14 residues. Germline assignment: CDR1 SGHTA and CDR2 FQGNSA. V was trimmed by 5 bases and J by 1 base, leaving 9 bases between them. The CDR3 DNA follows: TGTGCCAGCAGCCCCCGGGCCAGCAATCAGCCCCAGCATTTT. It is translated as CASSPRASNQPQHF.

The chain has TRBV6-5 and TRBJ2-3, with D maybe TRBD1 (6 bases). This CDR3 region has 15 residues. The germline gives CDR1 MNHEY, CDR2 SVGAGI. Trimming cost V 0 bases and J 6 bases, with 13 bases left between them. The CDR3 bases are TGTGCCAGCAGTTACTCGACAGGCAGTTTGGATACGCAGTATTTT. This encodes CASSYSTGSLDTQYF.

This clonotype was recorded many times. The chain joins TRBV20-1 to TRBJ2-4; a weak D match, TRBD2 (5 bases). The CDR3 sequence is 15 residues long. The ends were cut back, 0 bases at V and 2 bases at J, with 11 bases in the middle. The germline V gene has CDR1 DFQATT and CDR2 SNEGSKA (reference sequence). The CDR3 loop is CSARDGRGSKNIQYF. CDR3 sequence (DNA): TGCAGTGCTAGAGATGGTCGGGGATCCAAAAACATTCAGTACTTC.

The V gene is TRBV5-1, the J gene TRBJ1-2; 9 nucleotides align to TRBD1. From germline, CDR1 is SGHRS and CDR2 YFSETQ. This CDR3 is 13 amino acids long. V lost 3 bases, J lost 6 bases, and 3 bases stayed unmatched. The CDR3 reads CASSWTGENGYTF. CDR3 bases: TGCGCCAGCAGCTGGACAGGGGAAAATGGCTACACCTTC.

This clonotype came up many times. The chain carries TRBV7-9 and TRBJ1-3, with D uncertain. Germline CDR1 and CDR2: SEHNR and FQNEAQ (reference sequence). V was shortened by 4 bases and J by 0 bases, with 10 bases between the two germline ends. The CDR3 totals 15 residues. The CDR3 protein is CASSWVWVSGNTIYF. CDR3 DNA: TGTGCCAGCAGCTGGGTCTGGGTCTCTGGAAACACCATATATTTT.

This clonotype was picked up many times. V and J are TRBV6-5 and TRBJ2-4, with D possibly TRBD1 on 6 matching bases. CDR1 and CDR2 (germline): MNHEY, SVGAGI. This CDR3 spans 17 amino acids. V dropped 2 bases and J dropped 0 bases, with 14 bases sitting between them. CDR3 sequence (DNA): TGTGCCAGCAGTTACGTGCAGGGGACCCTAGCCAAAAACATTCAGTACTTC. Its translation: CASSYVQGTLAKNIQYF.